This TCR beta chain was sequenced during a study of T-cell memory formation after mild COVID-19. Broader study findings: There were some responding clones in pre-infection memory, which suggested that cross-reactive memory had joined. The study found contracting CD4+ clones mainly in CM and EM and contracting CD8+ clones in EMRA. The second-wave clones peaking on day 37 were not confirmed as SARS-CoV-2-specific. Whereas later expanders leaned CD4+, clones contracting day 15 to 85 showed a balanced CD4/CD8 makeup.

The germline CDR1 and CDR2 sequences are SGHRS and YFSETQ. V lost 5 bases and J lost 8, with 11 bases in between. The CDR3 covers 13 residues. Concerning this clonotype itself: Its antigen remains unknown.

Via MiXCR, TCRdb re-called the 5' RACE reads, giving one row per CDR3 protein. The sample records approximately 260,000 distinct CDR3 sequences, around 15% being singletons. This chain uses TRBV5-1 with TRBJ1-6; D is uncertain. Specimen: PBMCs or a T cell subset sorted from them (not recorded which). The receptor was isolated from a man in his late teens or twenties who had mild COVID-19 (a few samples of this study predate the infection). Cell type and time point are not known. CDR3 protein: CASRFSTDSPLHF. The CDR3 DNA sequence: TGCGCCAGCAGGTTTTCTACGGATTCACCCCTCCACTTT.